The present T cell receptor (beta chain) was sequenced within a study of blood T cell repertoires in COVID-19. As for the study in general: The United States, Italy and Spain were the sources of the acute and convalescent COVID-19 samples. T cells, B-cell-depleted T cells, or PBMCs supplied cDNA or gDNA.

Germline values: CDR1 SEHNR, CDR2 FQNEAQ (reference sequence). V shed 7 bases and J shed 8 bases, with 14 bases lying between them. The CDR3 spans 13 residues. In the original analysis: Estimates of nucleated cell counts were drawn from the amplification of reference gene primers. Only in-frame clones appear in the TCRdb table, and some are missing; sequencing was by immunoSEQ multiplex PCR. V and J calls and clone size follow that table, whereas D and trimming were derived from the DNA. The table records approximately 230,000 clones, approximately 90% of them present only once. The sequence was collected from a young man with active or convalescent COVID-19. The chain has TRBV7-9 and TRBJ1-4; the D is unclear. Sequenced sample: peripheral blood. CDR3 bases: TGTGCCAGCACCTGGGAGATGGGCGAAAAACTGTTTTTT. Translation: CASTWEMGEKLFF.